This T cell receptor beta chain was profiled in a study (dated by TCRdb to the late 2010s). Some background on the complete study: Blood, up to 100 ml, was collected from patients, as were roughly 6 to 12 samples obtained by duodenal biopsy. Cells from most subjects were stained with pooled PE-conjugated tetramers presenting the glia-alpha1a, -alpha2, -omega1 and -omega2 epitopes. The study followed gluten-specific CD4+ T cell receptor repertoires in celiac disease across blood and gut, across disease stages, and over intervals ranging from weeks to decades. The overall study examined blood and gut biopsy samples from some 21 celiac disease patients. Patients with historic T cell material from decades earlier were invited to donate new blood and biopsy samples for long-term comparison.

Overall study outcomes, separate from this receptor: Clonotypes specific for gluten lasted for decades, and samples taken about 16 to 30 years apart shared up to about 50% overlap. Of around 2,000 TCRs from roughly 16 patients, roughly 9.7% of the TCR-alpha, TCR-beta or paired amino acid sequences were public. Sharing across patients was observed for about 1% of TCR-beta sequences and around 0.2% of paired TCR-alpha/beta clonotypes, and cross-contamination was concluded by the authors not to be an issue. Whether the conclusions hold depends on tetramer specificity, and in earlier work approximately 78% of tetramer-sorted clones proliferated in an antigen-specific way. Even when the same sample was sequenced in two independent runs, clonotype overlap topped out at only 50% to 60% because of sampling limits.

The V end loses 4 bases and the J end loses 5 bases, and a stretch of 18 bases separates them. There are 15 amino acids in the CDR3, from cysteine to phenylalanine inclusive. Solely the CDR3 DNA is kept, with 45 bases framed from the first base. The germline V gene gives CDR1 as LGHNA and CDR2 as YNFKEQ. When a sample contained relatively high numbers of tetramer-positive T cells, bulk-cell sorting was done in addition to single-cell sorting. HLA-DQ:gluten tetramers were used to isolate gluten-specific T cells, and the rearranged TCR-alpha and TCR-beta genes of those cells were then analyzed by high-throughput sequencing. All sorting was carried out on a BD Aria II cell sorter, and flow data were analyzed in FlowJo. Library method: 5' RACE. A modified SMART protocol was used to prepare the bulk TCR libraries. Bulk TCR libraries were sequenced with paired-end 300 bp reads on Illumina MiSeq; single-cell libraries used paired-end 250 bp MiSeq. Per the source publication's procedure: Selected pRESTO steps were used to preprocess reads, and IMGT/HighV-QUEST was used to assign V, D, J genes and CDR3 junctions. A bulk sequence was kept only if the bulk sequence appeared in at least two replicas with cumulative read counts of 10 or more. Repertoire diversity was measured using a sample-corrected Shannon entropy estimator, which was applied to samples with more than 20 cells. The public reads were reanalyzed by TCRdb: fastp trimming at Q25, MiXCR alignment, in-frame beta chains only. Entries that share a CDR3 protein sequence are merged under the most common genes and DNA. In this record, the V and J calls reflect TCRdb's handling and not the investigators' own analysis. The sample table records approximately 160 distinct CDR3 sequences; roughly 6% of these occur just once. About 40% of the sample is in the top ten clones.

Based on its abundance in the sample, this clonotype is large (0.1 to 1%). No base qualities exist here, and no much larger clone lies one base off it. Sequencing used gluten tetramer+ CD4+ T cells from blood or duodenal biopsy (not recorded which); whether cultured is not recorded, obtained while untreated, on a gluten-free diet, or during gluten challenge (not recorded which). The cell subset or site label, as the study defines it: CD4+ T cells binding HLA-DQ:gluten tetramers. The chain uses TRBV4-2 and TRBJ2-7; possibly the D gene is TRBD2, per 5 matching bases. This TCR derives from a male donor with celiac disease. The CDR3 protein sequence reads: CASSPAGREGDEQYF. The base sequence is TGTGCCAGCAGCCCTGCGGGTAGGGAAGGAGACGAGCAGTACTTC.